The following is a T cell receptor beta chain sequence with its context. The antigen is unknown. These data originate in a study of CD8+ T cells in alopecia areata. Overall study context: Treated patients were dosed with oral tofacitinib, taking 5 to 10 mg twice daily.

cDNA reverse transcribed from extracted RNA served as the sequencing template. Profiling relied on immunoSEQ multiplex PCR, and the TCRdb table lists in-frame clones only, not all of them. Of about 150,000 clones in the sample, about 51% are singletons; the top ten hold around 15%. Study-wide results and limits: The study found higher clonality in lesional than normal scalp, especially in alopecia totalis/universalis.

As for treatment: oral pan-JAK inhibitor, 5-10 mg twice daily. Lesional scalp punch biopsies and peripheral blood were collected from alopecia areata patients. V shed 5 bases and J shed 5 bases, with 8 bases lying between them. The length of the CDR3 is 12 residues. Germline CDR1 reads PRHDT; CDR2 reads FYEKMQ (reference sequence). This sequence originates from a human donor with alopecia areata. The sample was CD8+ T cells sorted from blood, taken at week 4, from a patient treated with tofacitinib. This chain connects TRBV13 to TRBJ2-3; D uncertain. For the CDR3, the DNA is TGTGCCAGCAGCCCTTACTTAGATACGCAGTATTTT. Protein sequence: CASSPYLDTQYF.